The 15 T cell receptor beta chains in this list originate from one sample, sequenced in a study of T cells expressing NK-cell markers. Reprocessing the 5' RACE reads, TCRdb reports a single entry for every CDR3 protein and omits DNA. Its table lists hundreds of thousands of distinct CDR3 sequences. What was sequenced was blood T cells: a sorted CD56 or NKG2C T cell subset, CD4+ or CD8+ T cells, or bulk PBMC T cells (not recorded which). The receptors stem from a woman between 18 and 69 years old in good health.

The V call is TRBV20-1, the J call TRBJ2-1; lacking DNA, the TRBD2 call made by TCRdb goes unchecked. Germline V gene data show CDR1 as DFQATT and CDR2 as SNEGSKA (reference sequence). The CDR3 extends over 15 amino acids. This chain's CDR3 is CSARDREFSYNEQFF.

The chain combines TRBV14 with TRBJ1-2. Per germline, CDR1 SGHDN and CDR2 FVKESK. The CDR3 has 11 amino acids. CDR3 protein: CASSQRVGYTF.

The chain carries TRBV9 and TRBJ2-5. Germline V gene sequence: CDR1 SGDLS, CDR2 YYNGEE. This CDR3 spans 15 amino acids. CDR3 region: CASSPSWQSQETQYF.

This chain uses TRBV7-2 with TRBJ2-5. Germline values: CDR1 SGHTA, CDR2 FQGNSA. CDR3 length: 13 amino acids. CDR3 sequence reads: CASSLGRIETQYF.

The chain combines TRBV28 with TRBJ2-7; TCRdb reports TRBD2, a call that lacks DNA to check it against. Per germline, CDR1 MDHEN and CDR2 SYDVKM. There are 15 residues in the CDR3. The CDR3 region is CASSPQLGWRSEQYF.

The chain employs TRBV4-3 and TRBJ1-1. Germline lookup yields CDR1 LGHNA and CDR2 YSLEER. The CDR3 has 13 amino acids. The CDR3 here is CASRQGFGTEAFF.

The V and J genes are TRBV12-3 or TRBV12-4 and TRBJ2-6. There are 16 residues in the CDR3. The CDR3 is CASSPYMASGANVLTF.

The genes are TRBV5-1 and TRBJ1-1; lacking DNA, the TRBD1 call made by TCRdb goes unchecked. The CDR3 has 12 amino acids. CDR1 and CDR2 (germline): SGHRS, YFSETQ. CDR3: CASSYGNLEAFF.

The gene calls are TRBV4-1 and TRBJ2-2; TCRdb's D gene call, TRBD1, goes unchecked for lack of DNA. Germline V gene data show CDR1 as MGHRA and CDR2 as YSYEKL. The CDR3 totals 16 residues. The CDR3 here is CASSQGGRANTGELFF.

The gene calls are TRBV11-2 and TRBJ2-3. The CDR3 is 14 residues long. CDR1 is SGHAT and CDR2 is FQNNGV in the germline V gene. The chain's CDR3 is CASSLEILGDTQYF.

The rearrangement links TRBV9 to TRBJ2-1; there is no DNA to check the TCRdb D call of TRBD1. CDR1 and CDR2 from the germline V gene are SGDLS and YYNGEE. CDR3 length equals 14 residues. The CDR3 sequence is CASSVGTGVTEQFF.

V usage is TRBV12-3 or TRBV12-4 and J usage is TRBJ1-1; there is no DNA to check the TCRdb D call of TRBD1. The CDR3 sequence is 15 residues long. CDR3: CASSSLQGENTEAFF.

The rearrangement links TRBV25-1 to TRBJ2-1; as DNA is missing, the TRBD2 call by TCRdb cannot be tested. The CDR3 covers 17 residues. CDR1 MGHDK and CDR2 SYGVNS come from the germline V gene. The CDR3 spells CASSDHGRATTSYEQFF.

V and J are TRBV12-3 or TRBV12-4 and TRBJ1-3; the D call of TRBD1 rests on TCRdb alone, since no DNA is present to check it. The CDR3 totals 17 residues. The CDR3 region is CASSLNQRRGSGNTKYF.

This chain uses TRBV7-2 with TRBJ2-3; absent DNA, TCRdb's TRBD2 call cannot be checked. The V gene's germline CDR1 is SGHTA and CDR2 FQGNSA. The CDR3 length is 16 residues. CDR3 in amino acids: CASSLLSGLGGDTQYF.